This T cell receptor (beta chain) was sequenced for a study of cytotoxic CD8 clonotypes in ibrutinib-treated CLL. General study results and limits: Patients had baseline clonality above age-matched healthy donors, and this clonality moved with circulating CD8+ T-cell counts.

Produced via immunoSEQ multiplex PCR; TCRdb's table is partial and in-frame only. The repertoire holds over 110,000 clones, with 85% to 95% as singletons. Germline CDR1 and CDR2: SGHRS and YFSETQ. This CDR3 spans 15 amino acids. Trimming removed 2 bases at V and 6 bases at J, with 14 bases between. Points on this clone: Its antigen is undetermined.

This clonotype was obtained from a human donor with chronic lymphocytic leukemia. The specimen was PBMCs, collected after 12 months of ibrutinib treatment. The chain employs TRBV5-1 and TRBJ2-2; no clear D. CDR3 region: CASSFDGVPPGELFF. In DNA form, the CDR3 reads TGCGCCAGCAGCTTCGACGGAGTCCCCCCCGGGGAGCTGTTTTTT.